This T cell receptor beta chain stems from a study of blood T cell repertoires in COVID-19. All enrollees were roughly 18 to 89 years old and from fewer than 25 US areas. Participants' reported clinical history set cohort assignment. Under the authors' procedure: Amplification from reference gene primers served as the basis for estimated nucleated cell counts. Assay: immunoSEQ multiplex PCR; the TCRdb copy retains only in-frame clones and omits some. D and trimming come from the DNA, and the V and J calls and clone size come from that table. The data show 150,000 to 200,000 clones, with 86% seen just once and 20% to 25% held by the top ten. The receptor was derived from a woman between 35 and 50 years old in a cohort exposed to, infected with or recovered from COVID-19 (not recorded which). The sequenced material came from PBMCs or T cells enriched from blood (not recorded which).

The CDR3 region has the DNA TGCGCCAGCAGCTTGACTAGCGGGGGGGCGAGGAATGAGCAGTTCTTC. It yields the protein CASSLTSGGARNEQFF. The chain joins TRBV5-1 to TRBJ2-1, with 13 bases identical to TRBD2. CDR3 length: 16 residues. Per the germline V gene, CDR1 is SGHRS and CDR2 is YFSETQ. Germline trimming cut 1 base from V and 7 bases from J; bases unmatched to any gene: 5. Looking up the rest from reference TRBV5-1 and TRBJ2-1 gives the full variable domain: KAGVTQTPRYLIKTRGQQVTLSCSPISGHRSVSWYQQTPGQGLQFLFEYFSETQRNKGNFPGRFSGRQFSNSRSEMNVSTLELGDSALYLCASSLTSGGARNEQFFGPGTRLTVL.